The 25 T cell receptor beta chains below all came from one sample that was sequenced in a study of early T cells in non-severe SARS-CoV-2 infection. TCRdb re-called the 5' RACE reads through MiXCR, storing one row per CDR3 protein. The sample has roughly 25,000 distinct CDR3 sequences; about 4.5% are singletons. Sequencing was carried out using whole blood. Every receptor here comes from an adult who was a healthcare worker with PCR-confirmed SARS-CoV-2 infection or an uninfected control (not recorded which).

The chain carries TRBV11-2 and TRBJ2-7, with 7 bases that match TRBD2. CDR1 SGHAT and CDR2 FQNNGV come from the germline V gene. J lost 2 bases, V lost 3 bases, and 4 bases had no gene match. CDR3 size: 14 residues. CDR3 amino acids: CASSFSGRTYEQYF. CDR3 nucleotides: TGTGCCAGCAGCTTTTCCGGGAGGACCTACGAGCAGTACTTC. The whole variable domain, filled in from reference TRBV11-2 and TRBJ2-7, reads EAGVAQSPRYKIIEKRQSVAFWCNPISGHATLYWYQQILGQGPKLLIQFQNNGVVDDSQLPKDRFSAERLKGVDSTLKIQPAKLEDSAVYLCASSFSGRTYEQYFGPGTRLTVT.

This clonotype was picked up many times. The chain couples TRBV20-1 to TRBJ2-7; TRBD2 aligns across 10 bases. CDR1 DFQATT and CDR2 SNEGSKA come from the germline V gene (reference sequence). The CDR3 sequence is 16 residues long. The trim removed 2 bases at V and 6 bases at J, leaving 13 bases unmatched. The CDR3 reads CSARLAGDSPPREQYF. The CDR3 nucleotides are TGCAGTGCTAGACTAGCGGGAGACTCCCCTCCTCGCGAGCAGTACTTC.

This clonotype was observed a handful of times. The chain is built from TRBV29-1 and TRBJ1-1; tentatively, D is TRBD1 (6 bases). Germline CDR1 SQVTM, CDR2 ANQGSEA. V was pared by 7 bases and J by 1 base, with 7 bases between. The CDR3 contains 11 residues. This chain's CDR3 is CSGQENTEAFF. The CDR3 nucleotides are TGCAGCGGACAGGAGAACACTGAAGCTTTCTTT. Variable domain in full (rest from reference TRBV29-1 and TRBJ1-1): SAVISQKPSRDICQRGTSLTIQCQVDSQVTMMFWYRQQPGQSLTLIATANQGSEATYESGFVIDKFPISRPNLTFSTLTVSNMSPEDSSIYLCSGQENTEAFFGQGTRLTVV.

A word on this clonotype: The junction and the germline gene differ at one end; a read error may be behind it. In DNA form, the CDR3 reads TGCAGCGTAGGGACTAGCGGGATACGGGAGGTCTTC. It specifies CSVGTSGIREVF. The chain is built from TRBV29-1 and TRBJ2-1; 13 bases fit TRBD2. CDR3 length equals 12 residues. Germline V gives CDR1 SQVTM, CDR2 ANQGSEA.

This clonotype was seen more than once but under ten times. J is TRBJ2-2 and V is TRBV9; D unresolved. V was trimmed by 4 bases and J by 0 bases, leaving 10 bases between them. This CDR3 spans 15 amino acids. The germline V gene encodes CDR1 SGDLS and CDR2 YYNGEE. The CDR3 loop reads CASSPGPANTGELFF. The CDR3 DNA reads TGTGCCAGCAGCCCCGGGCCCGCGAACACCGGGGAGCTGTTTTTT.

This clonotype was counted between two and nine times. The chain is built from TRBV6-2 or TRBV6-3 and TRBJ2-2; D ambiguous. Between the trimmed V and J ends, which lost 0 bases and 3 bases, there was a span of 2 bases. The CDR3 is made up of 13 amino acids. Germline V gene sequence: CDR1 MNHEY, CDR2 SVGEGT. The CDR3 bases are TGTGCCAGCAGTTACTCTTACACCGGGGAGCTGTTTTTT. Translated: CASSYSYTGELFF.

Note on this clonotype: A much more abundant neighbour one base away suggests this may be a read error. This sequence joins TRBV12-3 or TRBV12-4 and TRBJ1-5; D not certain. Deletions cut 8 bases from V and 9 bases from J, with 14 bases between. The CDR3 has 12 amino acids. DNA of the CDR3: TGTGCCAGCGGGTCCTTGTGGTGGCCCCAGCATTTT. Translated, it gives CASGSLWWPQHF.

This clonotype occurred many times. The chain is built from TRBV20-1 and TRBJ2-7, with D maybe TRBD2 (5 bases). The CDR3 extends over 15 amino acids. V shed 6 bases and J shed 3 bases, with 21 bases lying between them. CDR1 and CDR2 from the germline V gene are DFQATT and SNEGSKA (reference sequence). This chain's CDR3 is CSALFIEGQDYEQYF. Written as DNA, the CDR3 is TGCAGTGCCCTCTTTATTGAGGGTCAAGACTACGAGCAGTACTTC.

This clonotype showed up many times. V usage is TRBV2 and J usage is TRBJ2-2; a possible D gene is TRBD1 (6 bases). V dropped 6 bases and J dropped 4 bases, with 12 bases sitting between them. Germline V gives CDR1 SNHLY, CDR2 FYNNEI. This CDR3 spans 14 amino acids. The chain's CDR3 is CASRGDRITGELFF. The CDR3 region has the DNA TGTGCCAGCAGAGGTGACAGGATCACCGGGGAGCTGTTTTTT.

This clonotype occurred many times. The rearrangement joins TRBV7-2 to TRBJ2-7, with 10 bases lining up with TRBD1. Trimming at V came to 4 bases and at J to 0 bases, leaving 3 bases not matched to a gene. Germline CDR1 and CDR2: SGHTA and FQGNSA. This CDR3 comprises 15 residues. In DNA form, the CDR3 reads TGTGCCAGCAGCTCCCGACAGGGGGCCTCCTACGAGCAGTACTTC. This sequence encodes CASSSRQGASYEQYF.

This clonotype was seen many times. The chain employs TRBV12-3 or TRBV12-4 and TRBJ2-5, with 7 bases fitting TRBD2. J gave up 2 bases and V 6 bases, and 12 bases lay outside the gene matches. The CDR3 covers 16 residues. The chain's CDR3 is CASSLLGGYGQETQYF. DNA for the CDR3: TGTGCCAGCAGCCTTTTGGGGGGGTATGGGCAAGAGACCCAGTACTTC.

This clonotype was seen at least ten times. The chain uses TRBV20-1 and TRBJ1-2; TRBD1 might be the D (5 bases). Germline loops: CDR1 DFQATT, CDR2 SNEGSKA (reference sequence). V was trimmed by 0 bases and J by 9 bases, leaving 11 bases between them. The CDR3 has 12 residues. DNA for the CDR3: TGCAGTGCTAGAGATGGGCAGGGCCGCTACACCTTC. As protein: CSARDGQGRYTF.

The chain couples TRBV20-1 to TRBJ1-1; weak D call: TRBD1 (5 bases). This CDR3 region has 13 residues. The V gene's germline CDR1 is DFQATT and CDR2 SNEGSKA (reference sequence). The ends were cut back, 6 bases at V and 6 bases at J, with 17 bases in the middle. The CDR3 DNA follows: TGCAGTGCCCCTCAGGGTTGGGTCTCTGAAGCTTTCTTT. This gives the protein CSAPQGWVSEAFF.

V and J are TRBV6-8 and TRBJ2-7; D is possibly TRBD1 or TRBD2 (5 bases each). CDR1 MNHGY and CDR2 SAAAGT come from the germline V gene. The CDR3 is 15 amino acids. Between the trimmed V and J ends, which lost 6 bases and 1 base, there was a span of 16 bases. The CDR3 DNA reads as TGTGCCAGCAGCCCCCCGGGACCGAAATCCTACGAGCAGTACTTC. As protein: CASSPPGPKSYEQYF.

This clonotype occurred many times. This chain uses TRBV11-2 with TRBJ1-2; a weak D match, TRBD1 (5 bases). Trimming cost V 5 bases and J 5 bases, with 12 bases left between them. Looked up from germline, CDR1 is SGHAT and CDR2 is FQNNGV. This CDR3 is 13 amino acids long. Here the CDR3 reads CASSPPGRYGYTF. CDR3 nucleotides: TGTGCCAGCAGCCCTCCAGGGAGGTATGGCTACACCTTC.

The gene calls are TRBV7-3 and TRBJ2-2; D could derive from TRBD1 or TRBD2 (5 bases each). The V end lost 5 bases, the J end lost 7 bases, and 26 bases lay between the germline ends. In germline, CDR1 is SGHTA, CDR2 FQGTGA. There are 18 residues in the CDR3. CDR3 loop: CASSPRSGAEKRGGELFF. The CDR3 nucleotides are TGTGCCAGCAGCCCACGGAGTGGAGCGGAAAAAAGGGGCGGGGAGCTGTTTTTT. Full variable domain (remainder filled in from reference TRBV7-3 and TRBJ2-2): GAGVSQTPSNKVTEKGKYVELRCDPISGHTALYWYRQSLGQGPEFLIYFQGTGAADDSGLPNDRFFAVRPEGSVSTLKIQRTERGDSAVYLCASSPRSGAEKRGGELFFGEGSRLTVL.

This clonotype was counted many times. Mismatch with germline at one junction end may stem from a read error. The V call is TRBV6-2 or TRBV6-3, the J call TRBJ2-6; D gene ambiguous. Germline V gives CDR1 MNHEY, CDR2 SVGEGT. This CDR3 is built from 14 residues. CDR3 region: CASSRAPVGNVLIF. The DNA for the CDR3 is TGTGCCAGCAGTCGGGCCCCGGTGGGCAACGTCCTGATTTTC.

This clonotype has at least ten counts. The chain links TRBV29-1 to TRBJ2-1; D tentatively reads TRBD1 or TRBD2 (6 bases each). Germline assignment: CDR1 SQVTM and CDR2 ANQGSEA. CDR3 length: 11 residues. V was cut by 7 bases and J by 4 bases, with 8 bases left in between. The CDR3, as DNA: TGCAGCGGGGGGGCTTACAATGAGCAGTTCTTC. Translation gives CSGGAYNEQFF.

CDR3 protein: CASSQGPSSNQPQHF. The CDR3 region has the DNA TGTGCCAGCAGCCAAGGCCCAAGTAGCAATCAGCCCCAGCATTTT. V is TRBV3-1 and J is TRBJ1-5; D is unclear. The CDR3 consists of 15 residues. Deletions cut 1 base from V and 0 bases from J, with 7 bases between. Germline V CDR1 and CDR2: LGHDT, YNNKEL (reference sequence).

This clonotype appeared many times. This chain links TRBV3-1 with TRBJ2-3; D possibly uses TRBD1 or TRBD2 (6 bases each). The CDR3 runs 15 residues. Germline V lookup: CDR1 LGHDT, CDR2 YNNKEL (reference sequence). Trimming took 4 bases from V and 7 from J, leaving 18 bases between them. In DNA form, the CDR3 reads TGTGCCAGCAGCCCCCCCGGAGGGCAGGGGAATACGCAGTATTTT. This gives the protein CASSPPGGQGNTQYF.

This clonotype was picked up many times. This chain uses TRBV3-1 with TRBJ2-1, with 9 bases identical to TRBD1. Looked up from germline, CDR1 is LGHDT and CDR2 is YNNKEL (reference sequence). J gave up 9 bases and V 2 bases, and 11 bases lay outside the gene matches. The CDR3 is 16 residues long. The CDR3 coding sequence is TGTGCCAGCAGCCAACAGGGGACAGGGCGCGCGGGTGAGCAGTTCTTC. This codes for CASSQQGTGRAGEQFF.

This clonotype showed up many times. The genes are TRBV6-6 and TRBJ1-2, with TRBD1 identical over 12 bases. Germline CDR1 and CDR2: MNHNY and SVGAGI (reference sequence). The length of the CDR3 is 15 residues. The J segment lost 4 bases and the V segment lost 8 bases, leaving 8 bases of the junction unmatched. The DNA for the CDR3 is TGTGCCAGCCAATCCGGGACAGGGGGCCCCTATGGCTACACCTTC. Its protein is CASQSGTGGPYGYTF.

Many counts were recorded for this clonotype. V usage is TRBV6-5 and J usage is TRBJ1-6; TRBD1 matches at 7 bases. Germline CDR1 MNHEY, CDR2 SVGAGI. Losses at the gene ends were 3 bases for V and 10 bases for J; bases not matched to a gene: 6. The CDR3 spans 14 residues. Written as DNA, the CDR3 is TGTGCCAGCAGTTATCAGGGGGGTAACTCACCCCTCCACTTT. It specifies CASSYQGGNSPLHF.

Remarks on this clonotype: A read error is possible here, since a much larger clone lies one base away. The CDR3 end shows no conserved phenylalanine or tryptophan, and so a read error is likely. This chain links TRBV7-6 with TRBJ2-7; 10 bases agree with TRBD2. Trimming took 7 bases from V and 5 from J; bases not matched to a gene: 5. The CDR3 totals 13 residues. The germline V gene has CDR1 SGHVS and CDR2 FNYEAQ. CDR3 residues: CASTPAGGNEQYY. The DNA for the CDR3 is TGTGCCAGCACGCCAGCGGGAGGGAACGAGCAGTACTAC.

The chain uses TRBV6-6 and TRBJ2-3; 10 nucleotides agree with TRBD2. The J segment lost 5 bases and the V segment lost 4 bases, leaving 6 bases of the junction unmatched. The germline gives CDR1 MNHNY, CDR2 SVGAGI (reference sequence). The CDR3 length is 15 residues. Here the CDR3 reads CASSLSGGAIDTQYF. The DNA for the CDR3 is TGTGCCAGCAGTTTGAGCGGGGGGGCGATAGATACGCAGTATTTT.